Listed below are T cell receptor beta chains from one sample, sequenced in a study of blood T cells in healthy people across ages. From the 5' RACE reads, TCRdb called clonotypes with MiXCR, one entry per CDR3 protein. The sample contains 1.2 million to 1.5 million distinct CDR3 sequences, around 59% of which appear only once. The sample consisted of blood. The origin of the receptors is a man aged 18 to 30 in good health. The CDR3 runs from the conserved cysteine through the conserved F or W. The D gene is left open where the match is weak. Some rows have no size entry. The others give once, few or many, or a class for an expanded clone.

>-|14|-|TRBV6-5|TRBJ2-5
TGTGCCAGCGGGCCGACGAGAGACCAAGAGACCCAGTACTTC
CASGPTRDQETQYF
>-|18|-|TRBV21-1|TRBJ2-6
TGTGCCAGCAGCAAAGTTGACAGGTTAGCCTCTGGGGCCAACGTCCTGACTTTC
CASSKVDRLASGANVLTF
>TRBD1|14|-|TRBV7-9|TRBJ1-1
TGTGCCAGCAGCTCCTCGGACAGGTACACTGAAGCTTTCTTT
CASSSSDRYTEAFF
>TRBD1|16|-|TRBV5-1|TRBJ1-2
TGCGCCAGCAGCGAGGCGCCGGGACAGGGGTCGGATGGCTACACCTTC
CASSEAPGQGSDGYTF
>-|13|few|TRBV10-3|TRBJ2-5
TGTGCCATCAGTGTAAATCCCTCGGAGACCCAGTACTTC
CAISVNPSETQYF
>TRBD1|12|-|TRBV20-1|TRBJ2-4
TGCAGTGCTGTGGACAGGGGTGACATTCAGTACTTC
CSAVDRGDIQYF
>-|16|-|TRBV27|TRBJ2-7
TGTGCCAGCAGATCTAGAGGAGGGGGGTTTTCCTACGAGCAGTACTTC
CASRSRGGGFSYEQYF
>-|13|few|TRBV6-2/TRBV6-3|TRBJ2-1
TGTGCCAGCAGGGGGGGCCCTCGGAATGAGCAGTTCTTC
CASRGGPRNEQFF
>-|14|few|TRBV29-1|TRBJ2-3
TGCAGCGTTGAAGATCTCCAGGGGTCAGATACGCAGTATTTT
CSVEDLQGSDTQYF
>TRBD2|15|-|TRBV2|TRBJ2-1
TGTGCCAGCAGTGGGGTAGCGGGAGGGGTAAATGAGCAGTTCTTC
CASSGVAGGVNEQFF
>TRBD2|17|few|TRBV6-2/TRBV6-3|TRBJ2-1
TGTGCCAGCAGTTACTCAGGGCTGAGGCGGGAGCCTCATGAGCAGTTCTTC
CASSYSGLRREPHEQFF
>-|15|-|TRBV3-1|TRBJ2-3
TGTGCCAGCAGCCAAAACAGCTTGGGCACAGATACGCAGTATTTT
CASSQNSLGTDTQYF
>-|14|-|TRBV7-2|TRBJ2-3
TGTGCCAGCAGCTTTGGGACCGAGAAGGATACGCAGTATTTT
CASSFGTEKDTQYF
>-|14|-|TRBV25-1|TRBJ1-4
TGTGCCAGCACCCTGACCCAAGGTGGGGAAAAACTGTTTTTT
CASTLTQGGEKLFF
>-|11|-|TRBV6-1|TRBJ2-7
TGTGCCAGCACCAGCCACTACGAGCAGTACTTC
CASTSHYEQYF
>TRBD1|15|-|TRBV28|TRBJ1-2
TGTGCCAGCAGTTACTTCGGACAGGCGGCTTATGGCTACACCTTC
CASSYFGQAAYGYTF
>-|12|-|TRBV29-1|TRBJ2-7
TGCAGCGTTGTCCATAACTCCTACGAGCAGTACTTC
CSVVHNSYEQYF
>-|12|few|TRBV10-3|TRBJ2-7
TGTGCCATCAGTGAGTCGATCCAGGAGCAGTACTTC
CAISESIQEQYF
>-|15|-|TRBV5-1|TRBJ1-1
TGCGCCAGCAGCTTGGAGGCGGGGGGGCAGACTGAAGCTTTCTTT
CASSLEAGGQTEAFF
>-|16|-|TRBV6-1|TRBJ1-5
TGTGCCAGCACCGCCTACATAGGGGCAGGGAGTCAGCCCCAGCATTTT
CASTAYIGAGSQPQHF
>-|15|-|TRBV4-1|TRBJ2-7
TGCGCCAGCAGCCAAGTCCAGAGGGGAGCCTACGAGCAGTACTTC
CASSQVQRGAYEQYF
>TRBD2|15|-|TRBV11-2|TRBJ2-3
TGTGCCAGCGGCTTAGCTAGCGGGATCACAGATACGCAGTATTTT
CASGLASGITDTQYF
>TRBD2|19|once|TRBV4-1|TRBJ2-1
TGCGCCAGCAGCCCCCAATGGTCTAGCGGGGTTGCTTACTACAATGAGCAGTTCTTC
CASSPQWSSGVAYYNEQFF
>TRBD1|15|-|TRBV4-1|TRBJ2-7
TGCGCCAGCAGCTCAGCAGGACAGGGCTCCTACGAGCAGTACTTC
CASSSAGQGSYEQYF
>-|13|-|TRBV27|TRBJ1-4
TGTGCCAGCAGCCGCCGGGAGAATGAAAAACTGTTTTTT
CASSRRENEKLFF
>TRBD2|16|-|TRBV27|TRBJ2-1
TGTGCCAGCAGTTTCCGGCCTAGCGGGCCCTACAATGAGCAGTTCTTC
CASSFRPSGPYNEQFF
>-|14|few|TRBV20-1|TRBJ2-1
TGCAGTTCGGAGAACGGGGACCCCGCCGGTGAGCAGTTCTTC
CSSENGDPAGEQFF
>TRBD1|16|-|TRBV6-5|TRBJ2-7
TGTGCCAGCAGTCTGGGACAGGGGGCCCCTGTGAGCGAGCAGTACTTC
CASSLGQGAPVSEQYF
>TRBD1|14|-|TRBV5-6|TRBJ1-2
TGTGCCAGCAGCACCGGGACAGCCCACTATGGCTACACCTTC
CASSTGTAHYGYTF
>-|15|-|TRBV4-2|TRBJ2-5
TGTGCCAGCAGCCAAGATCAATCGCGGTTAGAGACCCAGTACTTC
CASSQDQSRLETQYF
>-|14|-|TRBV20-1|TRBJ2-1
TGCAGTGCTCGGTCGGGACTCATCTACAATGAGCAGTTCTTC
CSARSGLIYNEQFF
>TRBD2|13|-|TRBV20-1|TRBJ2-5
TGCAGTGCTACTAGCGGGGGGCAAGAGACCCAGTACTTC
CSATSGGQETQYF
>-|18|-|TRBV20-1|TRBJ2-5
TGCAGTGCTAGGGCGAGGGACATCCCAACGACCGTACAAGAGACCCAGTACTTC
CSARARDIPTTVQETQYF
>-|17|-|TRBV5-1|TRBJ2-7
TGCGCCAGCAGCTTGGGGGCGACTAACGGCTCACCCTACGAGCAGTACTTC
CASSLGATNGSPYEQYF
>-|15|-|TRBV28|TRBJ2-1
TGTGCCAGCAGTTCCCCGGGACACTTCCTCAATGAGCAGTTCTTC
CASSSPGHFLNEQFF
>-|14|-|TRBV29-1|TRBJ1-1
TGCAGCGTTGCGGCTGCCGGAATGGGCACTGAAGCTTTCTTT
CSVAAAGMGTEAFF
>-|15|-|TRBV9|TRBJ2-3
TGTACCAGCAGCCCTTCTAGGGGGGGCACAGATACGCAGTATTTT
CTSSPSRGGTDTQYF
>-|14|-|TRBV15|TRBJ1-5
TGTGCCACCTCATGGGCGGGGGTCAATCAGCCCCAGCATTTT
CATSWAGVNQPQHF
>-|19|-|TRBV19|TRBJ1-2
TGTGCCAGCCAAGTAGTAGGAGCAGCTCCGTCGGGCTATCGTGGTGGCTACACCTTC
CASQVVGAAPSGYRGGYTF
>-|15|once|TRBV6-1|TRBJ1-5
TGTGCCAGCACCTCGCACGAGTATAGCAATCAGCCCCAGCATTTT
CASTSHEYSNQPQHF
>TRBD1|15|-|TRBV29-1|TRBJ2-2
TGCAGCGTTGAAGAGCCGACAGGGTCGACCGGGGAGCTGTTTTTT
CSVEEPTGSTGELFF
>-|13|-|TRBV27|TRBJ1-2
TGTGCCACCTCCGGGGGGGGAAACTATGGCTACACCTTC
CATSGGGNYGYTF
>-|14|-|TRBV29-1|TRBJ2-1
TGCAGCTGTGCGGGTGGCCTCACCTACAATGAGCAGTTCTTC
CSCAGGLTYNEQFF
>-|15|-|TRBV9|TRBJ2-3
TGTGCCAGCAGCGTAGTTGGGGTTAGCACAGATACGCAGTATTTT
CASSVVGVSTDTQYF
>-|15|-|TRBV6-1|TRBJ2-7
TGTGCCGGCAGTGATCGGTCTCTAACCCCCTACGAGCAGTACTTC
CAGSDRSLTPYEQYF
>-|15|-|TRBV11-2|TRBJ2-5
TGTGCCAGCAGCCGGAGGACACCTATTCAAGAGACCCAGTACTTC
CASSRRTPIQETQYF
>-|12|once|TRBV6-6|TRBJ1-1
TGTGCCAGCAGTTACCGACAGGATGAAGCTTTCTTT
CASSYRQDEAFF
>-|12|-|TRBV20-1|TRBJ2-7
TGCAGTGCTACCCGGGACACGTACGAGCAGTACTTC
CSATRDTYEQYF
>-|13|-|TRBV27|TRBJ1-4
TGTGCCAGCAGTCCTTCCCCCTTTGAAAAACTGTTTTTT
CASSPSPFEKLFF
>TRBD1|13|-|TRBV4-1|TRBJ2-2
TGCGCCAGCAGCCAAGTGACAGGGAGGGAGCTGTTTTTT
CASSQVTGRELFF
>-|14|-|TRBV29-1|TRBJ1-5
TGCAGCGTATCCAGGACGGCTGACAATCAGCCCCAGCATTTT
CSVSRTADNQPQHF
>-|17|few|TRBV5-1|TRBJ2-1
TGCGCCAGCAGCGTGGGGGTTAGCGCGCTTAAACACAATGAGCAGTTCTTC
CASSVGVSALKHNEQFF
>-|12|-|TRBV5-6|TRBJ2-5
TGTGCCAGCAGCGGGTACAGAGAGACCCAGTACTTC
CASSGYRETQYF
>-|15|-|TRBV28|TRBJ1-2
TGTGCCAGCAGTTTAGACAGGCCTTCAGGGTATGGCTACACCTTC
CASSLDRPSGYGYTF
>-|14|-|TRBV6-2/TRBV6-3|TRBJ2-3
TGTGCCAGCAGTTACTCTGGGGACGCAGATACGCAGTATTTT
CASSYSGDADTQYF
>-|13|once|TRBV2|TRBJ1-2
TGTGCCAGCAGTGATCCTCCGGACTATGGCTACACCTTC
CASSDPPDYGYTF
>TRBD1|15|-|TRBV6-6|TRBJ2-7
TGTGCTACGGACAGGGGTGTTAATTGGTCCTACGAGCAGTACTTC
CATDRGVNWSYEQYF